Presented here are 32 T cell receptor beta chains from one specimen sequenced in a study of T cell repertoires in cytomegalovirus infection. In TCRdb, the reads were re-called with MiXCR into one record per CDR3 protein. The sample lists 500,000 or so distinct CDR3 sequences, about 17% occurring once. The specimen was CD8+ T cells from PBMCs. Receptors were obtained from a human donor in good health (CMV status not recorded). Some clones in this sample may be carry-over from other donors' samples.

This clonotype was counted many times. The V gene is TRBV15, the J gene TRBJ2-7; D is unclear. V was clipped by 5 bases and J by 0 bases, with 11 bases between them. The CDR3 length is 14 residues. CDR1 and CDR2 (germline): LNHNV, YYDKDF (reference sequence). The CDR3 coding sequence is TGTGCCACCAGCCCCCGCAGAAGCTCCTACGAGCAGTACTTC. The encoded protein is CATSPRRSSYEQYF.

In DNA, the CDR3 is TGCGCCAGCAGCCAAGGGACCTCCTATCAGCCCCAGCATTTT. Translating it yields CASSQGTSYQPQHF. The gene calls are TRBV4-1 and TRBJ1-5, with D unclear. V was cut by 1 base and J by 5 bases, with 9 bases left in between. CDR1 is MGHRA, CDR2 YSYEKL, per germline. CDR3 length equals 14 residues.

At least ten counts were recorded for this clonotype. This chain connects TRBV6-1 to TRBJ2-1; 9 nucleotides match TRBD1. The CDR3 runs 16 residues. Trimming at V came to 5 bases and at J to 5 bases, leaving 10 bases not matched to a gene. Germline CDR1 and CDR2: MNHNS and SASEGT. The CDR3 coding sequence is TGTGCCAGCAGTTTCCGGACAGGGGTAAGGGACAATGAGCAGTTCTTC. Protein sequence: CASSFRTGVRDNEQFF.

The J gene is TRBJ2-7, the V gene TRBV2, with a tentative D call TRBD1 (6 bases). From germline, CDR1 is SNHLY and CDR2 FYNNEI. The CDR3 spans 13 residues. Trimming removed 8 bases from V and 2 bases from J, with 13 bases in between. The CDR3 DNA is TGTGCCAGCGAGGGGACACACACCTACGAGCAGTACTTC. Its protein is CASEGTHTYEQYF. Supplemented by reference TRBV2 and TRBJ2-7, the full variable domain reads EPEVTQTPSHQVTQMGQEVILRCVPISNHLYFYWYRQILGQKVEFLVSFYNNEISEKSEIFDDQFSVERPDGSNFTLKIRSTKLEDSAMYFCASEGTHTYEQYFGPGTRLTVT.

The V and J genes are TRBV28 and TRBJ1-5; D not certain. The CDR3 runs to 15 residues. The V gene lost 5 bases and the J gene lost 0 bases, with 11 bases spanning the gap. Germline values: CDR1 MDHEN, CDR2 SYDVKM. This CDR3 reads CASSPRDNSNQPQHF. The CDR3 nucleotides read TGTGCCAGCAGTCCTAGAGACAATAGCAATCAGCCCCAGCATTTT.

This chain's CDR3 is CASSPGLHTYEQYF. CDR3 nucleotides: TGTGCCAGCAGCCCAGGACTACACACCTACGAGCAGTACTTC. The chain is built from TRBV6-2 or TRBV6-3 and TRBJ2-7, with D possibly matching TRBD2 (6 bases). The CDR3 is made up of 14 amino acids. Trimming removed 6 bases at V and 2 bases at J, with 14 bases between. Germline values: CDR1 MNHEY, CDR2 SVGEGT.

This clonotype occurred many times. The J gene is TRBJ2-3, the V gene TRBV2, with 8 bases identical to TRBD2. V was clipped by 2 bases and J by 4 bases; unmatched bases: 17. The CDR3 totals 19 residues. CDR1 is SNHLY, CDR2 FYNNEI, per germline. For the CDR3, the DNA is TGTGCCAGCAGTGAATATGCGTTGGGTAGGAGCGGGGGCGCAGATACGCAGTATTTT. Translation: CASSEYALGRSGGADTQYF.

A remark on this clonotype: A read error may produce the germline difference seen at one junction end. The rearrangement uses TRBV19 and TRBJ1-1, with D unresolved. Germline CDR1 is LNHDA and CDR2 is SQIVND (reference sequence). This CDR3 has 13 residues. CDR3 coding DNA: TGTGCCAGTAGTATAGAGGGCCACACTGAAGCTTGCTTT. Protein sequence: CASSIEGHTEACF. Variable domain in full (rest from reference TRBV19 and TRBJ1-1): DGGITQSPKYLFRKEGQNVTLSCEQNLNHDAMYWYRQDPGQGLRLIYYSQIVNDFQKGDIAEGYSVSREKKESFPLTVTSAQKNPTAFYLCASSIEGHTEACFGQGTRLTVV.

The gene calls are TRBV9 and TRBJ2-7, with 10 bases that match TRBD1. Germline values: CDR1 SGDLS, CDR2 YYNGEE. J was trimmed by 2 bases and V by 5 bases; bases with no gene match: 10. The CDR3 length is 16 residues. The CDR3 bases are TGTGCCAGCAGTCCTACCGGGACAGGGGCGGCCTACGAGCAGTACTTC. As protein: CASSPTGTGAAYEQYF.

This clonotype was picked up many times. The J gene is TRBJ2-3, the V gene TRBV7-3; TRBD2 agrees at 8 bases. After removal of 5 bases from V and 5 bases from J, the junction contained 15 bases not matched to a gene. The CDR3 runs 17 residues. The V gene's germline CDR1 is SGHTA and CDR2 FQGTGA. CDR3 loop: CASSPSLRGAPGDTQYF. The CDR3 DNA follows: TGTGCCAGCAGCCCGTCTTTGCGGGGGGCTCCGGGAGATACGCAGTATTTT.

This clonotype was seen ten or more times. This chain joins TRBV7-9 and TRBJ1-5; the D gene is possibly TRBD1 (5 bases). CDR1 and CDR2 (germline): SEHNR, FQNEAQ (reference sequence). The CDR3 totals 14 residues. V lost 4 bases to trimming and J lost 4 bases, with 11 bases between them. The CDR3 protein is CASSSAGANQPQHF. The DNA of the CDR3 is TGTGCCAGCAGCTCCGCCGGGGCGAATCAGCCCCAGCATTTT.

This clonotype occurred a few times. The J gene is TRBJ2-3, the V gene TRBV19; a weak D match, TRBD2 (5 bases). The length of the CDR3 is 14 residues. Germline values: CDR1 LNHDA, CDR2 SQIVND (reference sequence). Between the trimmed V and J ends, which lost 7 bases and 0 bases, there was a span of 11 bases. The DNA for the CDR3 is TGTGCCAGTACCCGGGGATATAGCACAGATACGCAGTATTTT. This codes for CASTRGYSTDTQYF.

In this sample, this clonotype turned up many times. This CDR3 is CASSLADWANEQYF. The CDR3 DNA reads TGTGCCAGCAGTTTAGCGGATTGGGCCAACGAGCAGTACTTC. V is TRBV27 and J is TRBJ2-7; no clear D. The CDR3 contains 14 residues. Germline V CDR1 and CDR2: MNHEY, SMNVEV (reference sequence). V dropped 2 bases and J dropped 5 bases, with 13 bases sitting between them.

This clonotype has only a few counts. The rearrangement joins TRBV27 to TRBJ1-5; D gene ambiguous. The CDR3 is made up of 14 amino acids. Trimming removed 3 bases at V and 3 bases at J, with 9 bases between. Germline loops: CDR1 MNHEY, CDR2 SMNVEV (reference sequence). This CDR3 reads CASSFRGNNQPQHF. CDR3 sequence (DNA): TGTGCCAGCAGTTTTCGGGGTAACAATCAGCCCCAGCATTTT.

The rearrangement joins TRBV6-1 to TRBJ1-1; 7 bases line up with TRBD1. Germline CDR1 and CDR2: MNHNS and SASEGT. J was trimmed by 6 bases and V by 9 bases; bases with no gene match: 16. This CDR3 is 15 amino acids long. CDR3 residues: CASSEGAGGLAEAFF. The CDR3 DNA sequence: TGTGCCAGTTCCGAAGGGGCAGGGGGATTGGCTGAAGCTTTCTTT.

This clonotype occurred a few times. The chain carries TRBV12-3 or TRBV12-4 and TRBJ2-7, with D perhaps assigned TRBD1 or TRBD2 (5 bases each). Trimming removed 5 bases from V and 1 base from J, with 9 bases in between. CDR3 length: 13 residues. CDR3 in amino acids: CASSKGRSYEQYF. DNA of the CDR3: TGTGCCAGCAGTAAGGGACGGTCCTACGAGCAGTACTTC.

This clonotype was detected ten times or more. The CDR3 here is CASSYSAAPTGELFF. The CDR3 DNA is TGTGCCAGCAGTTACTCGGCGGCTCCCACCGGGGAGCTGTTTTTT. J is TRBJ2-2 and V is TRBV6-5; no reliable D call. V dropped 0 bases and J dropped 4 bases, with 9 bases sitting between them. Germline values: CDR1 MNHEY, CDR2 SVGAGI. The CDR3 runs to 15 residues.

Concerning this clonotype itself: A much larger clone differs by one base, so this may be a read error. The chain employs TRBV6-6 and TRBJ2-3, with 7 bases matching TRBD2. V gave up 4 bases and J gave up 2 bases; unmatched junction bases: 12. CDR1 is MNHNY and CDR2 is SVGAGI in the germline V gene (reference sequence). This CDR3 comprises 17 residues. CDR3 amino acids: CASSFLRLASHTDTQYF. The CDR3 DNA reads as TGTGCCAGCAGTTTCCTTCGACTAGCCAGCCACACAGATACGCAGTATTTT.

This clonotype was counted a few times. This chain links TRBV11-2 with TRBJ2-7; 7 bases line up with TRBD1. V gave up 0 bases and J gave up 4 bases; unmatched junction bases: 9. Germline CDR1 reads SGHAT; CDR2 reads FQNNGV. The CDR3 sequence is 16 residues long. CDR3 amino acids: CASSLEISGGGYEQYF. The CDR3, as DNA: TGTGCCAGCAGCTTAGAGATATCAGGGGGTGGATACGAGCAGTACTTC.

The chain combines TRBV25-1 with TRBJ2-7; TRBD1 aligns across 8 bases. Trimming took 1 base from V and 5 from J; bases not matched to a gene: 13. Germline V gene lookup returns CDR1 MGHDK and CDR2 SYGVNS. This CDR3 spans 17 amino acids. In DNA, the CDR3 is TGTGCCAGCAGTGAATGGTTGACAGGGGACAGGAGCAACGAGCAGTACTTC. It codes for CASSEWLTGDRSNEQYF.

This clonotype showed up many times. The chain employs TRBV7-9 and TRBJ2-2, with D unclear. Trimming removed 4 bases from V and 3 bases from J, with 12 bases in between. Per the germline V gene, CDR1 is SEHNR and CDR2 is FQNEAQ (reference sequence). This CDR3 is built from 15 residues. CDR3 DNA: TGTGCCAGCAGCTCGACTTATAAGGACACCGGGGAGCTGTTTTTT. Protein product: CASSSTYKDTGELFF.

Turning to this clonotype: The junction differs from germline at one of its ends, possibly a read error. V is TRBV19 and J is TRBJ1-1; D remains unclear. CDR3 size: 12 residues. The germline gives CDR1 LNHDA, CDR2 SQIVND (reference sequence). CDR3 protein: CASGIGRTEAFF. The CDR3 DNA is TGTGCCAGTGGTATAGGGAGGACTGAAGCTTTCTTT. Complete variable domain (other parts from reference TRBV19 and TRBJ1-1): DGGITQSPKYLFRKEGQNVTLSCEQNLNHDAMYWYRQDPGQGLRLIYYSQIVNDFQKGDIAEGYSVSREKKESFPLTVTSAQKNPTAFYLCASGIGRTEAFFGQGTRLTVV.

This clonotype was observed at least ten times. The chain is built from TRBV29-1 and TRBJ2-7; 11 nucleotides match TRBD1. Germline loops: CDR1 SQVTM, CDR2 ANQGSEA. The CDR3 spans 15 residues. Trimming cost V 3 bases and J 4 bases; bases outside gene matches: 8. The chain's CDR3 is CSVEAGTGGAYEQYF. The CDR3 DNA reads as TGCAGCGTTGAGGCCGGGACAGGGGGTGCTTACGAGCAGTACTTC.

The chain links TRBV4-2 to TRBJ1-3; D gene uncertain. V was shortened by 2 bases and J by 0 bases, with 8 bases between the two germline ends. CDR3 length: 15 residues. Germline-derived CDR1 and CDR2 are LGHNA and YNFKEQ. This CDR3 is CASSQTKSSGNTIYF. CDR3 sequence (DNA): TGTGCCAGCAGCCAAACCAAATCCTCTGGAAACACCATATATTTT.

This clonotype was counted ten times or more. The CDR3 sequence is CASSHMTGGYTEAFF. CDR3 coding DNA: TGTGCCAGCAGTCATATGACAGGGGGGTACACTGAAGCTTTCTTT. This chain connects TRBV27 to TRBJ1-1, with TRBD1 identical over 9 bases. The V gene end was trimmed by 5 bases and the J gene end by 3 bases; junction bases not matched to a gene: 7. CDR1 and CDR2 from the germline V gene are MNHEY and SMNVEV (reference sequence). CDR3 length equals 15 residues.

This clonotype showed up many times. CDR3 sequence (DNA): TGTGCCAGCAGCTTACGGGCAGTTCGCTCCTACGAGCAGTACTTC. Translation: CASSLRAVRSYEQYF. V and J are TRBV11-1 and TRBJ2-7; no clear D gene. Trimming stripped 2 bases from V and 0 bases from J, with 11 bases between. There are 15 residues in the CDR3. Germline V gives CDR1 SGHAT, CDR2 FQDESV (reference sequence). The full variable domain, its missing parts supplied by reference TRBV11-1 and TRBJ2-7, is EAEVAQSPRYKITEKSQAVAFWCDPISGHATLYWYRQILGQGPELLVQFQDESVVDDSQLPKDRFSAERLKGVDSTLKIQPAELGDSAMYLCASSLRAVRSYEQYFGPGTRLTVT.

This clonotype was counted many times. The V call is TRBV19, the J call TRBJ2-7; 11 bases align to TRBD1. Germline assignment: CDR1 LNHDA and CDR2 SQIVND (reference sequence). The CDR3 is 14 amino acids. V trimming: 9 bases; J trimming: 4 bases; junction bases outside the gene matches: 8. The CDR3 region is CASSTGQGAYEQYF. For the CDR3, the DNA is TGTGCCAGCAGCACCGGACAGGGGGCGTACGAGCAGTACTTC.

The rearrangement joins TRBV2 to TRBJ2-5; tentatively, D is TRBD2 (6 bases). CDR3 length: 12 residues. Germline V lookup: CDR1 SNHLY, CDR2 FYNNEI. Trimming left V 10 bases short and J 2 bases short, with 11 bases between. CDR3 amino acids: CATRGSQETQYF. The CDR3 DNA is TGTGCCACCCGGGGGTCTCAAGAGACCCAGTACTTC.

This clonotype appeared a few times. This chain uses TRBV6-1 with TRBJ2-1; a possible D gene is TRBD2 (5 bases). The CDR3 contains 12 residues. V lost 5 bases and J 9 bases, leaving 11 bases between the germline ends. Per germline, CDR1 MNHNS and CDR2 SASEGT. The CDR3 region is CASSYISVEQFF. The CDR3 DNA reads TGTGCCAGCAGTTACATTAGCGTTGAGCAGTTCTTC.

This rearrangement joins TRBV28 to TRBJ2-7, with a possible D match to TRBD2 (5 bases). The germline CDR1 and CDR2 sequences are MDHEN and SYDVKM. There are 13 residues in the CDR3. Trimming removed 2 bases at V and 6 bases at J, with 11 bases between. Here the CDR3 DNA reads TGTGCCAGCAGTTTAGAGGGATGGGGCGAGCAGTACTTC. It is translated as CASSLEGWGEQYF.

At least ten counts were recorded for this clonotype. This rearrangement joins TRBV2 to TRBJ1-2, with D tentatively TRBD1 (5 bases). The CDR3 has 12 amino acids. Trimming stripped 4 bases from V and 4 bases from J, with 7 bases between. Germline CDR1 reads SNHLY; CDR2 reads FYNNEI. The CDR3 region is CASSGQIYGYTF. The CDR3 DNA reads TGTGCCAGCAGTGGACAGATCTATGGCTACACCTTC. Based on the CDR3 plus reference TRBV2 and TRBJ1-2, the full variable domain is EPEVTQTPSHQVTQMGQEVILRCVPISNHLYFYWYRQILGQKVEFLVSFYNNEISEKSEIFDDQFSVERPDGSNFTLKIRSTKLEDSAMYFCASSGQIYGYTFGSGTRLTVV.

This clonotype came up a few times. This chain connects TRBV4-1 to TRBJ1-1; the D is unclear. V lost 0 bases, J lost 5 bases, and 7 bases lay in between. There are 13 residues in the CDR3. From germline, CDR1 is MGHRA and CDR2 YSYEKL. CDR3 coding DNA: TGCGCCAGCAGCCAAGAGAGAGGGACTGAAGCTTTCTTT. Translation gives CASSQERGTEAFF.